Listed below are T cell receptor beta chains from one sample, sequenced in a study of human T cells and chemical hapten exposure. In TCRdb, the RACE reads were re-called with MiXCR into one record per CDR3 protein. This table holds 300,000 to 450,000 distinct CDR3 sequences, 4.5% to 6% found once. The sample here was whole blood, taken in connection with sensitization to the hapten diphenylcyclopropenone (DPC). The receptor source for this set is a woman between 50 and 59 years old with alopecia areata. Some clones in this sample may be carry-over from other donors' samples. Both conserved end residues are part of each CDR3. A D gene is named only where the DNA matches it firmly. Rows may omit the clone size; those that give it use once, few, many or a size class.

j_call: TRBJ2-7; clone_size: many; v_call: TRBV29-1; d_call: TRBD2; cdr3_aa: CSVKVAGEGQYF; cdr3_nt: TGCAGCGTGAAGGTAGCGGGGGAAGGGCAGTACTTC
j_call: TRBJ1-3; clone_size: few; v_call: TRBV20-1; d_call: NA; cdr3_aa: CSARDGGEAGNTIYF; cdr3_nt: TGCAGTGCTAGAGATGGGGGAGAAGCTGGAAACACCATATATTTT
j_call: TRBJ1-5; clone_size: many; v_call: TRBV12-3/TRBV12-4; d_call: NA; cdr3_aa: CANPQWAQHF; cdr3_nt: TGTGCCAACCCACAGTGGGCCCAGCATTTT
j_call: TRBJ1-1; clone_size: NA; v_call: TRBV2; d_call: NA; cdr3_aa: CASRGSFGAFF; cdr3_nt: TGTGCCAGCAGGGGCAGTTTTGGAGCTTTCTTT
j_call: TRBJ2-1; clone_size: few; v_call: TRBV5-4; d_call: TRBD2; cdr3_aa: CASSLASGRALQFF; cdr3_nt: TGTGCCAGCAGCTTAGCTAGCGGGAGGGCCTTACAGTTCTTC
j_call: TRBJ1-2; clone_size: many; v_call: TRBV7-9; d_call: TRBD1; cdr3_aa: CASSLPDRVVYGYTF; cdr3_nt: TGTGCCAGCAGCTTACCGGACAGGGTGGTCTATGGCTACACCTTC
j_call: TRBJ2-1; clone_size: many; v_call: TRBV12-3/TRBV12-4; d_call: TRBD2; cdr3_aa: CAITGGRSYNEQFF; cdr3_nt: TGTGCCATTACGGGAGGGCGGTCCTACAATGAGCAGTTCTTC
j_call: TRBJ2-5; clone_size: NA; v_call: TRBV7-3; d_call: NA; cdr3_aa: CASSFDSAAETQYF; cdr3_nt: TGTGCCAGCAGCTTCGATTCAGCTGCCGAGACCCAGTACTTC
j_call: TRBJ2-7; clone_size: NA; v_call: TRBV5-1; d_call: NA; cdr3_aa: CASSKTGRMYTYEQYF; cdr3_nt: TGCGCCAGCAGTAAAACTGGGCGGATGTATACCTACGAGCAGTACTTC
j_call: TRBJ2-3; clone_size: few; v_call: TRBV28; d_call: TRBD2; cdr3_aa: CASNLGLAGGPTQYF; cdr3_nt: TGTGCCAGCAACTTAGGACTAGCGGGAGGTCCTACGCAGTATTTT
j_call: TRBJ2-7; clone_size: many; v_call: TRBV14; d_call: NA; cdr3_aa: CASSQDVPPFKQYF; cdr3_nt: TGTGCCAGCAGCCAAGACGTGCCCCCCTTCAAGCAGTACTTC
j_call: TRBJ2-3; clone_size: NA; v_call: TRBV4-2; d_call: TRBD2; cdr3_aa: CASSQGLAGDTDTQYF; cdr3_nt: TGTGCCAGCAGCCAAGGACTAGCGGGAGACACAGATACGCAGTATTTT
j_call: TRBJ2-7; clone_size: few; v_call: TRBV7-8; d_call: TRBD2; cdr3_aa: CASSLLGSGRAHEQYF; cdr3_nt: TGTGCCAGCAGCTTACTCGGTAGCGGGAGGGCCCACGAGCAGTACTTC
j_call: TRBJ1-4; clone_size: many; v_call: TRBV4-3; d_call: TRBD1; cdr3_aa: CASSHGTGIEKLFF; cdr3_nt: TGCGCCAGCAGCCACGGGACAGGCATTGAAAAACTGTTTTTT
j_call: TRBJ2-7; clone_size: few; v_call: TRBV7-6; d_call: NA; cdr3_aa: CASSSMTRPYEQYF; cdr3_nt: TGTGCCAGCAGCTCGATGACCCGGCCTTACGAGCAGTACTTC
j_call: TRBJ1-5; clone_size: many; v_call: TRBV6-5; d_call: NA; cdr3_aa: CASSYSRNSNQPQHF; cdr3_nt: TGTGCCAGCAGTTATAGCCGCAATAGCAATCAGCCCCAGCATTTT
j_call: TRBJ1-1; clone_size: many; v_call: TRBV3-1; d_call: NA; cdr3_aa: CASSQTPGPNTEAFF; cdr3_nt: TGTGCCAGCAGCCAGACCCCAGGCCCCAACACTGAAGCTTTCTTT
j_call: TRBJ2-7; clone_size: many; v_call: TRBV6-5; d_call: NA; cdr3_aa: CASSYGRPANEQYF; cdr3_nt: TGTGCCAGCAGTTACGGGCGCCCCGCCAACGAGCAGTACTTC
j_call: TRBJ1-2; clone_size: many; v_call: TRBV7-2; d_call: NA; cdr3_aa: CASSLERGSYGYTF; cdr3_nt: TGTGCCAGCAGCTTAGAAAGGGGCAGCTATGGCTACACCTTC
j_call: TRBJ2-5; clone_size: many; v_call: TRBV29-1; d_call: TRBD2; cdr3_aa: CSVDPSGGAGETQYF; cdr3_nt: TGCAGCGTGGACCCCAGCGGGGGGGCAGGAGAGACCCAGTACTTC
j_call: TRBJ1-1; clone_size: many; v_call: TRBV12-3/TRBV12-4; d_call: NA; cdr3_aa: CASSSGGNTEAFF; cdr3_nt: TGTGCCAGCAGCTCTGGGGGAAACACTGAAGCTTTCTTT
j_call: TRBJ1-3; clone_size: few; v_call: TRBV6-5; d_call: TRBD1; cdr3_aa: CASSYSGTAALGNTIYF; cdr3_nt: TGTGCCAGCAGTTACTCTGGGACAGCAGCTCTTGGAAACACCATATATTTT
j_call: TRBJ2-6; clone_size: NA; v_call: TRBV5-4; d_call: NA; cdr3_aa: CASSLVQVVSSGANVLTF; cdr3_nt: TGTGCCAGCAGCTTGGTCCAGGTTGTCAGTTCTGGGGCCAACGTCCTGACTTTC
j_call: TRBJ1-2; clone_size: few; v_call: TRBV4-1; d_call: TRBD1; cdr3_aa: CASSHAGTGSYGYTF; cdr3_nt: TGCGCCAGCAGCCACGCCGGGACAGGGTCATATGGCTACACCTTC
j_call: TRBJ2-7; clone_size: many; v_call: TRBV6-6; d_call: NA; cdr3_aa: CASSSLRGYEQYF; cdr3_nt: TGTGCCAGCAGTTCCCTGAGGGGCTACGAGCAGTACTTC
j_call: TRBJ2-3; clone_size: many; v_call: TRBV20-1; d_call: NA; cdr3_aa: CSARDLLGDTQYF; cdr3_nt: TGCAGTGCTAGAGATCTCCTAGGGGATACGCAGTATTTT
j_call: TRBJ2-7; clone_size: many; v_call: TRBV6-2/TRBV6-3; d_call: TRBD2; cdr3_aa: CASSSGGGSLYEQYF; cdr3_nt: TGTGCCAGCAGTTCCGGGGGAGGGAGTCTTTACGAGCAGTACTTC
j_call: TRBJ2-2; clone_size: many; v_call: TRBV29-1; d_call: NA; cdr3_aa: CSAGSRSYTGELFF; cdr3_nt: TGCAGCGCGGGATCTCGGTCTTACACCGGGGAGCTGTTTTTT
j_call: TRBJ2-7; clone_size: NA; v_call: TRBV6-1; d_call: TRBD1; cdr3_aa: CASSWDRGSGEQYF; cdr3_nt: TGTGCCAGCAGTTGGGACAGGGGAAGCGGCGAGCAGTACTTC
j_call: TRBJ1-1; clone_size: many; v_call: TRBV15; d_call: NA; cdr3_aa: CATSRDKGVTEAFF; cdr3_nt: TGTGCCACCAGCAGAGACAAGGGGGTCACTGAAGCTTTCTTT
j_call: TRBJ2-5; clone_size: NA; v_call: TRBV6-2/TRBV6-3; d_call: NA; cdr3_aa: CASSPTMGETQYF; cdr3_nt: TGTGCCAGCAGTCCGACTATGGGGGAGACCCAGTACTTC
j_call: TRBJ2-3; clone_size: many; v_call: TRBV2; d_call: NA; cdr3_aa: CASSGKGGTDTQYF; cdr3_nt: TGTGCCAGCAGTGGGAAGGGTGGCACAGATACGCAGTATTTT
j_call: TRBJ2-3; clone_size: many; v_call: TRBV11-2; d_call: TRBD2; cdr3_aa: CASSPSGRRPTDTQYF; cdr3_nt: TGTGCCAGCAGTCCTAGCGGGAGACGGCCCACAGATACGCAGTATTTT
j_call: TRBJ1-5; clone_size: few; v_call: TRBV20-1; d_call: NA; cdr3_aa: CSAGQGGQPQHF; cdr3_nt: TGCAGTGCGGGTCAGGGAGGTCAGCCCCAGCATTTT
j_call: TRBJ2-3; clone_size: few; v_call: TRBV2; d_call: NA; cdr3_aa: CASSVGTPTDTQYF; cdr3_nt: TGTGCCAGCAGTGTAGGGACGCCCACAGATACGCAGTATTTT
j_call: TRBJ2-2; clone_size: NA; v_call: TRBV5-1; d_call: TRBD2; cdr3_aa: CASSRLAGEAGELFF; cdr3_nt: TGCGCCAGCAGCCGACTAGCGGGAGAGGCCGGGGAGCTGTTTTTT